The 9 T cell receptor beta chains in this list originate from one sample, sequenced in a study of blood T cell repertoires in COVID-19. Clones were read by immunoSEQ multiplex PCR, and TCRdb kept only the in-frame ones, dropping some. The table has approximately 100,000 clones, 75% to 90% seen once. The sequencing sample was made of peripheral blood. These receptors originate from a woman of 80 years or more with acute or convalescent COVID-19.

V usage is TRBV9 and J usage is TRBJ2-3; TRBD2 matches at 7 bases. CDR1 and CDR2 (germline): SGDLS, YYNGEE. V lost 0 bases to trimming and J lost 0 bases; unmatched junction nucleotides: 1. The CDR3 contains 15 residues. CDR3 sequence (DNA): TGTGCCAGCAGCGTAGAAGCGGGGAGCACAGATACGCAGTATTTT. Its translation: CASSVEAGSTDTQYF.

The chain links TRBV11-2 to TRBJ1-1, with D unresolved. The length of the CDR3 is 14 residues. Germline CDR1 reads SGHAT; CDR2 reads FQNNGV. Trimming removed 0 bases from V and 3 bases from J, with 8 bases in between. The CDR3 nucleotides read TGTGCCAGCAGCTTAGAGAGGTTGCACACTGAAGCTTTCTTT. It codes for CASSLERLHTEAFF.

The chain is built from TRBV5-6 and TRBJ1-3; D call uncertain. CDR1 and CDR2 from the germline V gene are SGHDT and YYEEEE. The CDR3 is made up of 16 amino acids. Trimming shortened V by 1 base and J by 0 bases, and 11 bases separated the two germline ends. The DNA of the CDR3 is TGTGCCAGCAGCTTGATTCAGGTCGGCTCTGGAAACACCATATATTTT. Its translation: CASSLIQVGSGNTIYF. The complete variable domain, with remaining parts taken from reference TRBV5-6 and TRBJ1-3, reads DAGVTQSPTHLIKTRGQQVTLRCSPKSGHDTVSWYQQALGQGPQFIFQYYEEEERQRGNFPDRFSGHQFPNYSSELNVNALLLGDSALYLCASSLIQVGSGNTIYFGEGSWLTVV.

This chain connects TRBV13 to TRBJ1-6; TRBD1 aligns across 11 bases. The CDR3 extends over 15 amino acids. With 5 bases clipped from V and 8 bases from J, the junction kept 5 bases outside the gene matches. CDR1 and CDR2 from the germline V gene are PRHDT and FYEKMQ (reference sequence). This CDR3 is CASSIRTGGHSPLHF. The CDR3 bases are TGTGCCAGCAGCATCCGGACAGGGGGCCATTCACCCCTCCACTTT.

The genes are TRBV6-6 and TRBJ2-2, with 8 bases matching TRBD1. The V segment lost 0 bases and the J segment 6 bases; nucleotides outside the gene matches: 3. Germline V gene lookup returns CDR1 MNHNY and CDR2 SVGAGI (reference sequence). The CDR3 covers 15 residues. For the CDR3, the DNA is TGTGCCAGCAGTTACTCCGACAGGGGTCCCGGGGAGCTGTTTTTT. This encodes CASSYSDRGPGELFF.

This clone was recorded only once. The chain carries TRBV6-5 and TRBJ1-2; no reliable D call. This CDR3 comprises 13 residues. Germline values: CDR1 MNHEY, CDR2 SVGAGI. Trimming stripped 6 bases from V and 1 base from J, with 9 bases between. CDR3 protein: CASSFQRNYGYTF. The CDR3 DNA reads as TGTGCCAGCAGCTTTCAGCGTAACTATGGCTACACCTTC.

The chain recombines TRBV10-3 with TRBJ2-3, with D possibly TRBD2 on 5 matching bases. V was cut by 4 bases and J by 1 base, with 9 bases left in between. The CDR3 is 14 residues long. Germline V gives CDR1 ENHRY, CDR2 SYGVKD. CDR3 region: CAISASSGTDTQYF. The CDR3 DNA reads TGTGCCATCAGTGCTAGCTCCGGCACAGATACGCAGTATTTT.

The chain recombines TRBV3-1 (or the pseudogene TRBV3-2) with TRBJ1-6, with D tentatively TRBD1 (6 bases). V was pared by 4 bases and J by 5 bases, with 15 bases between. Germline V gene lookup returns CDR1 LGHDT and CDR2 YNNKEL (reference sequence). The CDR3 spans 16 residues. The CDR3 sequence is CASSRDRDNNNSPLHF. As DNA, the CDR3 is TGTGCCAGCAGCCGAGACCGGGACAACAATAATTCACCCCTCCACTTT.

CDR3 protein: CASSQAGFDTQYF. CDR3 nucleotides: TGCGCCAGCAGCCAAGCCGGGTTCGATACGCAGTATTTT. The chain recombines TRBV4-1 with TRBJ2-3, with D unresolved. The CDR3 extends over 13 amino acids. From germline, CDR1 is MGHRA and CDR2 YSYEKL. V was shortened by 1 base and J by 6 bases, with 8 bases between the two germline ends.